One and the same sample provided the 24 T cell receptor beta chains below, sequenced in a study of beta chain features in type 1 diabetes. The isolated RNA, all of it, was reverse transcribed, so expressed TCRB transcripts were what got sequenced. The data were produced by immunoSEQ multiplex PCR, yet TCRdb's version contains in-frame clones alone and is incomplete. The sample shows under 400,000 clones, approximately 14% of them seen only once. The sequencing sample was made of central memory CD4+ T cells from blood. These receptors came from a man under 40 in good health.

A note on this clone: The junction departs from the called germline gene at one end, perhaps through a read error. Other DNA sequences in the same sample also yield this CDR3. The chain couples TRBV18 to TRBJ2-3; D is unclear. Germline V gene sequence: CDR1 KGHSH, CDR2 LQKENI. The CDR3 sequence is 11 residues long. The CDR3 loop reads CASSPKDTQYF. In DNA form, the CDR3 reads TGCGCCAGCTCACCGAAAGATACGCAGTATTTT.

The V call is TRBV28, the J call TRBJ2-1; 7 bases agree with TRBD2. Germline loops: CDR1 MDHEN, CDR2 SYDVKM. V lost 5 bases and J lost 6; bases outside the gene matches: 22. The CDR3 has 19 residues. The CDR3, as DNA: TGTGCCAGCAGTCCCTACCCGCCCGTTTCTAGCGGAATCGCCAATGAGCAGTTCTTC. Its translation is CASSPYPPVSSGIANEQFF.

This clone was counted between two and nine times. V and J are TRBV27 and TRBJ1-1; tentatively, D is TRBD1 (5 bases). V was cut by 2 bases and J by 1 base, with 8 bases left in between. Germline CDR1 MNHEY, CDR2 SMNVEV (reference sequence). The CDR3 totals 14 residues. The CDR3 reads CASSLLDTNTEAFF. The CDR3 DNA follows: TGTGCCAGCAGTTTACTGGACACGAACACTGAAGCTTTCTTT.

This clone was recorded a few times. The chain carries TRBV7-2 and TRBJ2-7; D is ambiguous. The germline CDR1 and CDR2 sequences are SGHTA and FQGNSA. Trimming took off 5 bases at V and 0 bases at J, with 14 bases between the two ends. This CDR3 spans 15 amino acids. The CDR3 is CASSLVGSSSYEQYV. For the CDR3, the DNA is TGTGCCAGCAGCCTCGTCGGGTCTAGCTCCTACGAGCAGTACGTC.

V gene TRBV4-2 combines with J gene TRBJ2-1, with 9 nucleotides matching TRBD2. Germline CDR1 LGHNA, CDR2 YNFKEQ. This CDR3 contains 16 residues. With V trimmed by 0 bases and J by 9 bases, 9 bases remained unmatched. The chain's CDR3 is CASSQESSGRLGEQFF. CDR3 in DNA: TGTGCCAGCAGCCAAGAGAGTAGCGGGAGACTGGGTGAGCAGTTCTTC.

This chain links TRBV29-1 with TRBJ2-7; maybe TRBD1 (7 bases). CDR1 is SQVTM and CDR2 is ANQGSEA in the germline V gene. The CDR3 runs 13 residues. The V end was cut by 4 bases, the J end by 3 bases, with 13 bases between. The CDR3 sequence is CSVGAGGSYEQYF. CDR3 coding DNA: TGCAGCGTTGGGGCAGGGGGGAGCTACGAGCAGTACTTC.

This clone has only a few counts. J is TRBJ2-1 and V is TRBV6-5; no clear D. CDR3 size: 15 residues. V dropped 2 bases and J dropped 4 bases, with 12 bases sitting between them. CDR1 is MNHEY, CDR2 SVGAGI, per germline. CDR3 residues: CASSYGQDNYNEQFF. The DNA for the CDR3 is TGTGCCAGCAGTTACGGTCAGGATAATTACAATGAGCAGTTCTTC.

This clone has more than one count but fewer than ten. The genes are TRBV2 and TRBJ2-1; tentatively, D is TRBD2 (6 bases). The CDR3 is 13 amino acids. Trimming left V 5 bases short and J 6 bases short, with 11 bases between. CDR1 and CDR2 (germline): SNHLY, FYNNEI. CDR3 loop: CASSKTSGNEQFF. CDR3 bases: TGTGCCAGCAGTAAGACTAGTGGCAATGAGCAGTTCTTC.

A few counts support this clone. The V call is TRBV25-1, the J call TRBJ1-4, with no clear D. The CDR3 consists of 11 residues. Trimming left V 7 bases short and J 7 bases short, with 7 bases between. CDR1 and CDR2 (germline): MGHDK, SYGVNS. CDR3 residues: CASTSGEKLFF. The CDR3 bases are TGTGCCAGCACCTCGGGTGAAAAACTGTTTTTT.

The table lists this clone with a few counts. This chain links TRBV6-1 with TRBJ2-7, with a weak D call TRBD1 (5 bases). The CDR3 spans 12 residues. Germline values: CDR1 MNHNS, CDR2 SASEGT. The V end lost 7 bases, the J end lost 4 bases, and 11 bases lay between the germline ends. DNA for the CDR3: TGTGCCAGCATTAGAGACAGATACGAGCAGTACTTC. This sequence encodes CASIRDRYEQYF.

This clone was counted between two and nine times. This chain links TRBV25-1 with TRBJ2-3; D unclear. CDR1 and CDR2 from the germline V gene are MGHDK and SYGVNS. The CDR3 totals 16 residues. Trimming pared 2 bases from V and 2 bases from J, leaving 14 bases between. The CDR3 DNA sequence: TGTGCCAGCAGTGAAGGGCAATCCTCCTCCACAGATACGCAGTATTTT. Its protein is CASSEGQSSSTDTQYF.

V gene TRBV4-3 combines with J gene TRBJ2-1, with 7 bases aligning to TRBD2. Looked up from germline, CDR1 is LGHNA and CDR2 is YSLEER. The V and J ends lost 0 bases and 3 bases, in that order; junction bases with no gene match: 2. CDR3 length: 15 amino acids. The CDR3 here is CASSQEGGVYNEQFF. The CDR3 DNA reads TGCGCCAGCAGCCAAGAGGGGGGGGTCTACAATGAGCAGTTCTTC.

This clone was observed a few times. CDR3 sequence (DNA): TGCAGCCCCCGGAGGGTTTGTTATGGCTACACCTTC. Its protein product is CSPRRVCYGYTF. The chain uses TRBV29-1 and TRBJ1-2, with D unclear. V lost 8 bases and J 5 bases, leaving 15 bases between the germline ends. Germline assignment: CDR1 SQVTM and CDR2 ANQGSEA. The CDR3 extends over 12 amino acids.

This clone was seen ten or more times. This chain links TRBV5-6 with TRBJ1-1; D possibly corresponds to TRBD1 (5 bases). V was shortened by 6 bases and J by 7 bases, with 13 bases between the two germline ends. Germline-derived CDR1 and CDR2 are SGHDT and YYEEEE. This CDR3 region has 12 residues. The CDR3 sequence is CASTYRGGEAFF. The CDR3 DNA follows: TGTGCCAGCACCTATCGTGGGGGTGAAGCTTTCTTT.

This clone was counted at least ten times. The junction departs from germline at one end; a sequencing error may be responsible. Additional DNA sequences in this sample encode the identical CDR3. The chain uses TRBV7-2 and TRBJ1-3; D is undetermined. The CDR3 totals 13 residues. The germline V gene has CDR1 SGHTA and CDR2 FQGNSA. CDR3 residues: CASSHTSGNTIYF. In DNA, the CDR3 is TGCGCCAGCAGCCACACCTCTGGAAACACCATATATTTT.

This clone has just a few counts. CDR3 amino acids: CASRPGQTYEQYF. CDR3 DNA sequence: TGTGCCAGCCGACCGGGACAGACTTACGAGCAGTACTTC. The chain has TRBV10-3 and TRBJ2-7; 7 bases map to TRBD1. V lost 10 bases to trimming and J lost 4 bases; unmatched junction nucleotides: 10. CDR1 ENHRY and CDR2 SYGVKD come from the germline V gene. CDR3 length: 13 amino acids.

V usage is TRBV5-4 and J usage is TRBJ2-4; 9 positions agree with TRBD2. The CDR3 has 16 residues. From germline, CDR1 is SGHNT and CDR2 YYREEE (reference sequence). V dropped 2 bases and J dropped 1; count of bases not matched to a gene: 4. The CDR3 here is CASSLIAGVAKNIQYF. DNA of the CDR3: TGTGCCAGCAGCTTAATAGCGGGAGTGGCCAAAAACATTCAGTACTTC. The whole variable domain, remainder taken from reference TRBV5-4 and TRBJ2-4, is ETGVTQSPTHLIKTRGQQVTLRCSSQSGHNTVSWYQQALGQGPQFIFQYYREEENGRGNFPPRFSGLQFPNYSSELNVNALELDDSALYLCASSLIAGVAKNIQYFGAGTRLSVL.

The chain joins TRBV4-3 to TRBJ1-3; a possible D gene is TRBD1 (6 bases). V was clipped by 1 base and J by 4 bases, with 11 bases between them. This CDR3 is 15 amino acids long. Germline lookup yields CDR1 LGHNA and CDR2 YSLEER. In DNA form, the CDR3 reads TGCGCCAGCAGCCAAGGCAGGGGAAGAGGAAACACCATATATTTT. It specifies CASSQGRGRGNTIYF.

The rearrangement joins TRBV19 to TRBJ2-5; D might be TRBD2 (5 bases). Germline lookup yields CDR1 LNHDA and CDR2 SQIVND (reference sequence). The CDR3 runs to 13 residues. The ends were cut back, 3 bases at V and 5 bases at J, with 10 bases in the middle. The DNA of the CDR3 is TGTGCCAGTAGTATGGTGGGCGGGGAGACCCAGTACTTC. It yields the protein CASSMVGGETQYF.

The chain recombines TRBV7-9 with TRBJ1-2; D perhaps matches TRBD1 (6 bases). This CDR3 contains 12 residues. The V and J ends lost 5 bases and 6 bases respectively, with 10 bases between them. Germline V gives CDR1 SEHNR, CDR2 FQNEAQ (reference sequence). The CDR3 spells CASSATGNGYTF. As DNA, the CDR3 is TGTGCCAGCAGCGCCACAGGGAATGGCTACACCTTC.

The CDR3 bases are TGCGCCAGCAGCCAGACAGGGGACGGCACAGATACGCAGTATTTT. Translating gives CASSQTGDGTDTQYF. The rearrangement uses TRBV4-1 and TRBJ2-3; 8 positions match TRBD1. CDR1 MGHRA and CDR2 YSYEKL come from the germline V gene. V trimming: 3 bases; J trimming: 1 base; junction bases outside the gene matches: 3. This CDR3 is built from 15 residues.

This clone occurred a few times. The V gene is TRBV18, the J gene TRBJ2-5; unclear D gene. Trimming removed 3 bases from V and 4 bases from J, with 12 bases in between. The CDR3 runs to 14 residues. Looked up from germline, CDR1 is KGHSH and CDR2 is LQKENI. The CDR3 nucleotides are TGTGCCAGCTCACCCCGGGCGATTGGAGAGACCCAGTACTTC. Translating it yields CASSPRAIGETQYF.

The sample holds a few counts of this clone. The rearrangement uses TRBV19 and TRBJ2-2; 10 bases fit TRBD2. The germline gives CDR1 LNHDA, CDR2 SQIVND (reference sequence). The CDR3 spans 17 residues. J gave up 4 bases and V 0 bases, and 5 bases lay outside the gene matches. Here the CDR3 DNA reads TGTGCCAGTAGTATAGATAAAGCTAGCGGGAGCACCGGGGAGCTGTTTTTT. Amino acids: CASSIDKASGSTGELFF.

This clone was found a few times. V usage is TRBV18 and J usage is TRBJ1-2; D is unresolved. From germline, CDR1 is KGHSH and CDR2 LQKENI. The V end lost 3 bases, the J end lost 7 bases, and 18 bases lay between the germline ends. This CDR3 is built from 15 residues. As DNA, the CDR3 is TGTGCCAGCTCACCTCCCGAGAGTGGTGGACGTGGCTACACCTTC. This translates into CASSPPESGGRGYTF.